Given below is one TCR beta chain in context. The V and J ends lost 2 bases and 7 bases, in that order; junction bases with no gene match: 6. This CDR3 comprises 15 residues. Per germline, CDR1 SGHAT and CDR2 FQNNGV. The data belong to a study of T cell responses to AZD1222 COVID-19 vaccine. Data came from immunoSEQ multiplex PCR; TCRdb stores just in-frame clones and leaves some out. This table holds 80,000 to 90,000 clones, over 75% found once. The chain uses TRBV11-2 and TRBJ2-1; 9 bases match TRBD1. The specimen was peripheral blood, collected 28 days after the second AZD1222 dose. This sequence was found in an adult who received the AZD1222 COVID-19 vaccine. The CDR3 bases are TGTGCCAGCAGCTTACAAGGACAGGGGCATAATGAGCAGTTCTTC. It yields the protein CASSLQGQGHNEQFF.